The next 28 T cell receptor beta chains were all read from a single sample in a study of blood T cell repertoires in COVID-19. TCRdb keeps only in-frame clones here, not all; method: immunoSEQ multiplex PCR. The sample carries about 57,000 clones, around three quarters recorded once. The sequenced sample consisted of peripheral blood. The source is a human donor in a cohort sampled during active COVID-19.

The genes are TRBV29-1 and TRBJ2-7, with D hard to call. The CDR3 loop spans 11 amino acids. With 5 bases removed from V and 3 bases from J, the gap between germline ends came to 8 bases. Germline V CDR1 and CDR2: SQVTM, ANQGSEA. The CDR3 nucleotides are TGCAGCGTTCACAAAGACTACGAGCAGTACTTC. Translating it yields CSVHKDYEQYF.

The CDR3 DNA is TGTGCCAGCAGCTTGGGACAGGGGGGGAACACCGGGGAGCTGTTTTTT. Its translation: CASSLGQGGNTGELFF. The chain joins TRBV7-8 to TRBJ2-2; 11 nucleotides align to TRBD1. The germline CDR1 and CDR2 sequences are SGHVS and FQNEAQ. After removal of 3 bases from V and 1 base from J, the junction contained 1 base not matched to a gene. The CDR3 has 16 residues.

CDR3 DNA: TGTGCCAGCTCACCCCCGCCCGGGACCGGGGAGCTGTTTTTT. As protein: CASSPPPGTGELFF. This chain links TRBV18 with TRBJ2-2; D is ambiguous. There are 14 residues in the CDR3. Germline CDR1 KGHSH, CDR2 LQKENI. V was cut by 3 bases and J by 5 bases, with 10 bases left in between.

V is TRBV9 and J is TRBJ1-5, with 7 bases lining up with TRBD1. J lost 5 bases, V lost 3 bases, and 5 bases had no gene match. CDR3 size: 14 residues. Germline values: CDR1 SGDLS, CDR2 YYNGEE. CDR3 residues: CASSGTGEDQPQHF. As DNA, the CDR3 is TGTGCCAGCAGCGGAACAGGGGAAGATCAGCCCCAGCATTTT.

V and J are TRBV2 and TRBJ1-2, with D possibly matching TRBD1 (6 bases). Germline V gene data show CDR1 as SNHLY and CDR2 as FYNNEI. The CDR3 totals 13 residues. The ends were cut back, 2 bases at V and 11 bases at J, with 15 bases in the middle. The CDR3, as DNA: TGTGCCAGCAGTGAATATTTACAGGGATTTTACACCTTC. This translates into CASSEYLQGFYTF.

The chain carries TRBV30 and TRBJ1-4; D possibly corresponds to TRBD1 (5 bases). The CDR3 extends over 14 amino acids. V was shortened by 2 bases and J by 8 bases, with 15 bases between the two germline ends. Germline CDR1 reads GTSNPN; CDR2 reads SVGIG (reference sequence). The DNA of the CDR3 is TGTGCCTGGAGTCCGGGGGATCTGAGGGAAAAACTGTTTTTT. Its protein product is CAWSPGDLREKLFF.

The genes are TRBV3-1 (or the pseudogene TRBV3-2) and TRBJ2-3; weak D call: TRBD1 (7 bases). V was shortened by 11 bases and J by 4 bases, with 10 bases between the two germline ends. Germline CDR1 and CDR2: LGHDT and YNNKEL (reference sequence). The CDR3 has 11 amino acids. CDR3 amino acids: CASRGADTQYF. In nucleotides, the CDR3 is TGTGCCTCCAGGGGGGCAGATACGCAGTATTTT.

This rearrangement joins TRBV7-2 to TRBJ2-7; D possibly corresponds to TRBD2 (5 bases). CDR1 SGHTA and CDR2 FQGNSA come from the germline V gene. The CDR3 loop spans 13 amino acids. The V end lost 4 bases, the J end lost 2 bases, and 9 bases lay between the germline ends. The DNA of the CDR3 is TGTGCCAGCAGCTACTCCGGGACCTACGAGCAGTACTTC. Amino acids: CASSYSGTYEQYF. Full variable domain (missing parts from reference TRBV7-2 and TRBJ2-7): GAGVSQSPSNKVTEKGKDVELRCDPISGHTALYWYRQSLGQGLEFLIYFQGNSAPDKSGLPSDRFSAERTGGSVSTLTIQRTQQEDSAVYLCASSYSGTYEQYFGPGTRLTVT.

CDR3 coding DNA: TGCGCCAGTAAGCCGGGACAGGGGGCGTCCGCTGAAAAACTGTTTTTT. Encoded protein: CASKPGQGASAEKLFF. The chain combines TRBV5-1 with TRBJ1-4, with 12 bases that match TRBD1. CDR3 length equals 16 residues. V gave up 8 bases and J gave up 7 bases; unmatched junction bases: 12. Germline V gene lookup returns CDR1 SGHRS and CDR2 YFSETQ.

The rearrangement joins TRBV4-2 to TRBJ2-7; perhaps TRBD1 as D (6 bases). The V gene lost 1 base and the J gene lost 2 bases, with 12 bases spanning the gap. The CDR3 runs to 15 residues. CDR1 is LGHNA, CDR2 YNFKEQ, per germline. CDR3 amino acids: CASSQGGTQTYEQYF. CDR3 DNA: TGTGCCAGCAGCCAAGGGGGGACACAAACCTACGAGCAGTACTTC.

The sample holds a few counts of this clone. V is TRBV20-1 and J is TRBJ1-1; perhaps TRBD1 as D (5 bases). The CDR3 runs to 14 residues. Trimming took 6 bases from V and 3 from J, leaving 17 bases between them. Germline V lookup: CDR1 DFQATT, CDR2 SNEGSKA (reference sequence). CDR3 sequence (DNA): TGCAGTGCAAGTCAGGGCGGGGCCCACACTGAAGCTTTCTTT. Translation gives CSASQGGAHTEAFF.

The gene calls are TRBV27 and TRBJ1-5; D ambiguous. The CDR3 runs 15 residues. The germline gives CDR1 MNHEY, CDR2 SMNVEV (reference sequence). The V end was cut by 4 bases, the J end by 0 bases, with 10 bases between. The CDR3, as DNA: TGTGCCAGCAGTTACAGAAAAGATAGCAATCAGCCCCAGCATTTT. Translation: CASSYRKDSNQPQHF.

The chain couples TRBV28 to TRBJ2-3; no definite D call. The germline CDR1 and CDR2 sequences are MDHEN and SYDVKM. There are 13 residues in the CDR3. Trimming took off 2 bases at V and 1 base at J, with 4 bases between the two ends. The DNA for the CDR3 is TGTGCCAGCAGTTTACGGGGCACAGATACGCAGTATTTT. Translated: CASSLRGTDTQYF.

The J gene is TRBJ2-5, the V gene TRBV30; D gene uncertain. Deletions cut 0 bases from V and 4 bases from J, with 9 bases between. The CDR3 runs 13 residues. In germline, CDR1 is GTSNPN, CDR2 SVGIG (reference sequence). The CDR3 spells CAWSVTMRETQYF. The CDR3 nucleotides read TGTGCCTGGAGTGTTACCATGAGAGAGACCCAGTACTTC.

V usage is TRBV4-2 and J usage is TRBJ2-7; TRBD2 aligns across 9 bases. The V gene end was trimmed by 4 bases and the J gene end by 6 bases; junction bases not matched to a gene: 10. Per germline, CDR1 LGHNA and CDR2 YNFKEQ. CDR3 length equals 15 residues. The CDR3 DNA is TGTGCCAGCAGCCGAGAACTGCGGGAGGGCGGCGAGCAGTACTTC. It codes for CASSRELREGGEQYF.

Ten or more counts support this clone. This chain joins TRBV30 and TRBJ2-3, with TRBD1 matching over 7 bases. CDR3 length: 14 residues. Losses at the gene ends were 5 bases for V and 6 bases for J; bases not matched to a gene: 11. The V gene's germline CDR1 is GTSNPN and CDR2 SVGIG (reference sequence). The CDR3 protein is CAWGYGQAADTQYF. In DNA form, the CDR3 reads TGTGCCTGGGGATATGGACAGGCCGCGGATACGCAGTATTTT.

This chain uses TRBV5-4 with TRBJ2-5; TRBD2 is a possible D gene (6 bases). The CDR3 totals 13 residues. The germline V and J ends were trimmed by 4 bases and 2 bases, with 9 bases remaining between them. Germline V lookup: CDR1 SGHNT, CDR2 YYREEE (reference sequence). CDR3 DNA: TGTGCCAGCAGCACCGGGAGTCAAGAGACCCAGTACTTC. Amino acid sequence: CASSTGSQETQYF.

J is TRBJ2-7 and V is TRBV2; the match to TRBD2 covers 8 bases. The CDR3 covers 15 residues. V was clipped by 6 bases and J by 0 bases; unmatched bases: 7. The germline V gene has CDR1 SNHLY and CDR2 FYNNEI. CDR3 region: CASRTSGTSSYEQYF. Written as DNA, the CDR3 is TGTGCCAGCAGGACTTCCGGGACTAGCTCCTACGAGCAGTACTTC.

The genes are TRBV19 and TRBJ2-7; 7 nucleotides line up with TRBD1. The end of the DNA fits TRBJ2-1 better, so the J call may be wrong. CDR3 length equals 11 residues. CDR1 LNHDA and CDR2 SQIVND come from the germline V gene (reference sequence). Here the CDR3 reads CASSWTGEQFF. CDR3 DNA sequence: TGTGCCAGTAGTTGGACAGGTGAGCAGTTCTTC.

The chain combines TRBV29-1 with TRBJ2-2, with TRBD2 as a possible D gene (6 bases). The germline V and J ends were trimmed by 4 bases and 6 bases, with 12 bases remaining between them. CDR3 length: 13 residues. Germline V lookup: CDR1 SQVTM, CDR2 ANQGSEA. CDR3 loop: CSVVGREAGELFF. The CDR3 bases are TGCAGCGTTGTGGGCAGGGAGGCCGGGGAGCTGTTTTTT.

The genes are TRBV7-2 and TRBJ2-7; TRBD1 agrees at 8 bases. CDR1 is SGHTA, CDR2 FQGNSA, per germline. This CDR3 has 12 amino acids. Unmatched junction bases numbered 3, after V lost 5 bases and J lost 6 bases. DNA for the CDR3: TGTGCCAGCAGCAAACAGGGGGGCGAGCAGTACTTC. This gives the protein CASSKQGGEQYF.

The table lists this clone with a count of one. The CDR3 bases are TGTGCCAGCCGACAGGGGGCGTCAGGCTACGAGCAGTACTTC. It codes for CASRQGASGYEQYF. The chain joins TRBV18 to TRBJ2-7, with TRBD1 matching over 10 bases. The CDR3 is 14 amino acids. Trimming at V came to 8 bases and at J to 3 bases, leaving 7 bases not matched to a gene. CDR1 and CDR2 (germline): KGHSH, LQKENI.

The gene calls are TRBV5-5 and TRBJ2-7; tentatively, D is TRBD2 (7 bases). CDR3 size: 15 residues. With 6 bases removed from V and 0 bases from J, the gap between germline ends came to 16 bases. Germline V lookup: CDR1 SGHKS, CDR2 YYEKEE (reference sequence). The CDR3 DNA reads as TGTGCCAGCACCCTAGGGGGGGCGAGCTCCTACGAGCAGTACTTC. Its protein product is CASTLGGASSYEQYF.

This clone was counted a few times. J is TRBJ1-3 and V is TRBV28; no definite D call. V was clipped by 3 bases and J by 0 bases, with 12 bases between them. Germline CDR1 MDHEN, CDR2 SYDVKM. This CDR3 contains 16 residues. The CDR3 bases are TGTGCCAGCAGTTTGAACGGGTGGAGCTCTGGAAACACCATATATTTT. Translated: CASSLNGWSSGNTIYF. The complete variable domain, with remaining parts taken from reference TRBV28 and TRBJ1-3, reads DVKVTQSSRYLVKRTGEKVFLECVQDMDHENMFWYRQDPGLGLRLIYFSYDVKMKEKGDIPEGYSVSREKKERFSLILESASTNQTSMYLCASSLNGWSSGNTIYFGEGSWLTVV.

In this sample, this clone turned up a few times. V and J are TRBV28 and TRBJ2-7, with D perhaps TRBD2 (5 bases). The CDR3 is 10 amino acids. Per germline, CDR1 MDHEN and CDR2 SYDVKM. Trimming pared 8 bases from V and 3 bases from J, leaving 5 bases between. CDR3 residues: CASGLYEQYF. The CDR3 DNA sequence: TGTGCCAGCGGACTCTACGAGCAGTACTTC.

This rearrangement joins TRBV11-1 to TRBJ2-1; the D gene is possibly TRBD2 (6 bases). With 7 bases removed from V and 3 bases from J, the gap between germline ends came to 16 bases. Germline CDR1 reads SGHAT; CDR2 reads FQDESV (reference sequence). The CDR3 is 15 residues long. CDR3 in amino acids: CASTVRRGFYNEQFF. The CDR3 bases are TGTGCCAGCACCGTGAGGCGGGGATTCTACAATGAGCAGTTCTTC.

This clone was seen a few times. V gene TRBV3-1 (or the pseudogene TRBV3-2) combines with J gene TRBJ1-2, with 8 bases fitting TRBD1. V lost 2 bases, J lost 8 bases, and 1 base stayed unmatched. This CDR3 contains 12 residues. From germline, CDR1 is LGHDT and CDR2 YNNKEL (reference sequence). The CDR3 protein is CASSQQGAGYTF. The DNA of the CDR3 is TGTGCCAGCAGCCAACAGGGGGCGGGCTACACCTTC.

The chain employs TRBV2 and TRBJ2-3; D may be TRBD1 (6 bases). The CDR3 is 15 amino acids. From germline, CDR1 is SNHLY and CDR2 FYNNEI. The ends were cut back, 8 bases at V and 4 bases at J, with 19 bases in the middle. The CDR3 spells CASRQTGTYADTQYF. The CDR3 DNA follows: TGTGCCAGCCGTCAAACAGGGACCTACGCAGATACGCAGTATTTT.